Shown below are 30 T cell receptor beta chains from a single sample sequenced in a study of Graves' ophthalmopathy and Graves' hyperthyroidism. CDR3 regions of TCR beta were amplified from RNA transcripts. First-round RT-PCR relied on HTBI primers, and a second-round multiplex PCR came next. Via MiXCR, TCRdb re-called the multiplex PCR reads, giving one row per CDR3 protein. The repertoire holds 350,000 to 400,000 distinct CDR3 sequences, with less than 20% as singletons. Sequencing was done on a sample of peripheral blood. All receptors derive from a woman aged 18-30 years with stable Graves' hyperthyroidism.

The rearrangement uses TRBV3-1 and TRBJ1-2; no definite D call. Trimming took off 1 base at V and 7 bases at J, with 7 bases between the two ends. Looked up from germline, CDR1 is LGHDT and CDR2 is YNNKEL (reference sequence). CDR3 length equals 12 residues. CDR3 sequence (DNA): TGTGCCAGCAGCCAAGCGGCGGGTGGCTACACCTTC. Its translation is CASSQAAGGYTF.

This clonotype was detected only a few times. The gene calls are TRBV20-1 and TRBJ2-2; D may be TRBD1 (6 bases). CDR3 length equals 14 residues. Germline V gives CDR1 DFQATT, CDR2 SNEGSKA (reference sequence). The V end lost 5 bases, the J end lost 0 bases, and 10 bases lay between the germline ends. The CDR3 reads CSAPGQTNTGELFF. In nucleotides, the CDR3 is TGCAGTGCTCCCGGACAGACGAACACCGGGGAGCTGTTTTTT.

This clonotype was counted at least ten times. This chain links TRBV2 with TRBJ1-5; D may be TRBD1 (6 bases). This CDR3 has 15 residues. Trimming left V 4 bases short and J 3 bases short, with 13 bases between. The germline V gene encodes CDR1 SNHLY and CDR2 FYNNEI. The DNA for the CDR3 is TGTGCCAGCAGTGCAGGACAGACCCACAATCAGCCCCAGCATTTT. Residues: CASSAGQTHNQPQHF.

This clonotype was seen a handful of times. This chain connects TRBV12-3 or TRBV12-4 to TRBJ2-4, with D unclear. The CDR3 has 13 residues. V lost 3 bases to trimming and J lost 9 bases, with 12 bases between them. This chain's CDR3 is CASSLWGVGIQYF. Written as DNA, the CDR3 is TGTGCCAGCAGTTTGTGGGGTGTGGGCATTCAGTACTTC.

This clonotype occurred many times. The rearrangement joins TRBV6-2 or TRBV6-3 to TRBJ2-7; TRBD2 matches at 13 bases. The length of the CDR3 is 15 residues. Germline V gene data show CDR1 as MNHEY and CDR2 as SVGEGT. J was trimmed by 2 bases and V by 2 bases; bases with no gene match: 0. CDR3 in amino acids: CASSYGLAGAYEQYF. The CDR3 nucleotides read TGTGCCAGCAGTTACGGACTAGCGGGGGCCTACGAGCAGTACTTC.

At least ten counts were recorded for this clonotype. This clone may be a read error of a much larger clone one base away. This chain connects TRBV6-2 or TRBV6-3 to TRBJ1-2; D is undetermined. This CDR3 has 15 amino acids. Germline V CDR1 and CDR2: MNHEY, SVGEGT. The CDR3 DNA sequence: TGTGCCAGCGGTTACCGGCAGGCGAACCCCTATGGCTACACCTTC. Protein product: CASGYRQANPYGYTF.

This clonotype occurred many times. CDR3 nucleotide sequence: TGTGCCAGCAGCTTAGGTGGGCGCATCTATGGCTACACCTTC. Its translation is CASSLGGRIYGYTF. The gene calls are TRBV7-9 and TRBJ1-2; D not resolved. This CDR3 is built from 14 residues. In germline, CDR1 is SEHNR, CDR2 FQNEAQ (reference sequence). V was clipped by 1 base and J by 4 bases, with 10 bases between them.

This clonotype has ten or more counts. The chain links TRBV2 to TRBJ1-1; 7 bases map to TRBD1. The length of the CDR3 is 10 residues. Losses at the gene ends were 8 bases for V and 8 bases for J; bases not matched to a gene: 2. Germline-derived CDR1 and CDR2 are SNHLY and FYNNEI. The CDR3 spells CASWDREAFF. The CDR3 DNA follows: TGTGCCAGCTGGGACAGAGAAGCTTTCTTT. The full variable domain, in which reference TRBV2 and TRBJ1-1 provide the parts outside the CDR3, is EPEVTQTPSHQVTQMGQEVILRCVPISNHLYFYWYRQILGQKVEFLVSFYNNEISEKSEIFDDQFSVERPDGSNFTLKIRSTKLEDSAMYFCASWDREAFFGQGTRLTVV.

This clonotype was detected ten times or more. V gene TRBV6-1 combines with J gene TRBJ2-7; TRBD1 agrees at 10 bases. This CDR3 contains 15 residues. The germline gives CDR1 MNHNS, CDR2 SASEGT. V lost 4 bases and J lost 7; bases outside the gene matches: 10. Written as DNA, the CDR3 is TGTGCCAGCAGTGGGACAGGGGGTAACTCGGGTGAGCAGTACTTC. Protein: CASSGTGGNSGEQYF.

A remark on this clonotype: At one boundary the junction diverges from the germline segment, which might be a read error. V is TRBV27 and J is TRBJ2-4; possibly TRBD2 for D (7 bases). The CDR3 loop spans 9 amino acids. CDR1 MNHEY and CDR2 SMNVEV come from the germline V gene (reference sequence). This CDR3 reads CVSGTPQYF. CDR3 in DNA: TGTGTCAGCGGGACACCCCAGTACTTC.

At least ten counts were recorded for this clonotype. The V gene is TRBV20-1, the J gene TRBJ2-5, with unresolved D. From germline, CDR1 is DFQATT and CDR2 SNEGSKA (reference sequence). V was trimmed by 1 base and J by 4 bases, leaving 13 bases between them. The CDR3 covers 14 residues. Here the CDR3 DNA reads TGCAGTGCTAGAGCAGCCAAAGGTGGAGAGACCCAGTACTTC. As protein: CSARAAKGGETQYF.

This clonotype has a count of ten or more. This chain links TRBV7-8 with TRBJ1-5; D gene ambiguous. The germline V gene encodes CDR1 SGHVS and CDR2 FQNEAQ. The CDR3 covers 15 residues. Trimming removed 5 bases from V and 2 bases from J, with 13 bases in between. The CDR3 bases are TGTGCCAGCAGCCCCCCGGAATTTGGCAATCAGCCCCAGCATTTT. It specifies CASSPPEFGNQPQHF.

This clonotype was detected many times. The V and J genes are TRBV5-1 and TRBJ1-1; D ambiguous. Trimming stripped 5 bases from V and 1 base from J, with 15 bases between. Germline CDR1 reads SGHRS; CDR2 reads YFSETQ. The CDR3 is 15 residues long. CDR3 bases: TGCGCCAGCAGTTTAAGTGGAAACGGGAACACTGAAGCTTTCTTT. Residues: CASSLSGNGNTEAFF. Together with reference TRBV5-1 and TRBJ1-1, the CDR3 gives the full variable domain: KAGVTQTPRYLIKTRGQQVTLSCSPISGHRSVSWYQQTPGQGLQFLFEYFSETQRNKGNFPGRFSGRQFSNSRSEMNVSTLELGDSALYLCASSLSGNGNTEAFFGQGTRLTVV.

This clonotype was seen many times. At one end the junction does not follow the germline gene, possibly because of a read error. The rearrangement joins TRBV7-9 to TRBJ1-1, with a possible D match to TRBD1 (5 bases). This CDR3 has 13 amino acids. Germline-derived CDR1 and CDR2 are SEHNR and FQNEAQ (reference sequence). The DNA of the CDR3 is TGTGCCAGCAGCTCGGGACCGAACGCTGAAGCTTTCTTT. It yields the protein CASSSGPNAEAFF.

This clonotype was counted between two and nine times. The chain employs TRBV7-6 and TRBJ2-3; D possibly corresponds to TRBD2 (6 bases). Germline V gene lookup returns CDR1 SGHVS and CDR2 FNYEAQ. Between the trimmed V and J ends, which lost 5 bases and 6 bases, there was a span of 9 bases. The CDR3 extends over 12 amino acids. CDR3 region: CASSEAGDTQYF. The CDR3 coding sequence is TGTGCCAGCAGCGAAGCGGGTGATACGCAGTATTTT.

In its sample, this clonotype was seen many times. The CDR3 loop reads CSAMTQTGMDEQYF. In nucleotides, the CDR3 is TGCAGTGCTATGACTCAGACAGGGATGGACGAGCAGTACTTC. V gene TRBV20-1 combines with J gene TRBJ2-7, with 7 bases identical to TRBD1. CDR3 size: 14 residues. Germline CDR1 DFQATT, CDR2 SNEGSKA (reference sequence). Trimming at V came to 4 bases and at J to 5 bases, leaving 11 bases not matched to a gene.

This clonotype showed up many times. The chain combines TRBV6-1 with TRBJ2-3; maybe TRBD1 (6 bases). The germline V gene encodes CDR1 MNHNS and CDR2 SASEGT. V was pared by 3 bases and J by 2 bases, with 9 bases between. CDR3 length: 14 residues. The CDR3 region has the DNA TGTGCCAGCAGTGAGCAGGGGCCCACAGATACGCAGTATTTT. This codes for CASSEQGPTDTQYF.

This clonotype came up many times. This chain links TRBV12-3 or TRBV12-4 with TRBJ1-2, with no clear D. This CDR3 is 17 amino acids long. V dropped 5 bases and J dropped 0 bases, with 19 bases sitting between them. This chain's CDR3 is CASSLQLNRDTNYGYTF. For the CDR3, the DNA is TGTGCCAGCAGTCTACAGCTTAACAGAGACACTAACTATGGCTACACCTTC.

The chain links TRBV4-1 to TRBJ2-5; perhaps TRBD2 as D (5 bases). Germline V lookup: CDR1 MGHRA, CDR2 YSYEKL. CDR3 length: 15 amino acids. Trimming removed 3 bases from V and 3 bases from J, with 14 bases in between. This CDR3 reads CASSHVFSGEETQYF. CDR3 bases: TGCGCCAGCAGCCACGTCTTCAGCGGAGAAGAGACCCAGTACTTC.

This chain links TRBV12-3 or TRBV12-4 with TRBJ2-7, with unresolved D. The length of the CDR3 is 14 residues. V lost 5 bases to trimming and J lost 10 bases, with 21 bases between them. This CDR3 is CASSDYGPPFDQYF. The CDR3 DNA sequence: TGTGCCAGCAGTGATTACGGACCTCCTTTCGATCAGTACTTC.

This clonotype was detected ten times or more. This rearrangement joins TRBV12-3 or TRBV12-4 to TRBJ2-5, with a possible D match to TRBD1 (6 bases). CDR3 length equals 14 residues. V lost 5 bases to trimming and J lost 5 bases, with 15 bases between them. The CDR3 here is CASSPPGVFETQYF. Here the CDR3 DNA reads TGTGCCAGCAGTCCCCCAGGGGTATTCGAGACCCAGTACTTC.

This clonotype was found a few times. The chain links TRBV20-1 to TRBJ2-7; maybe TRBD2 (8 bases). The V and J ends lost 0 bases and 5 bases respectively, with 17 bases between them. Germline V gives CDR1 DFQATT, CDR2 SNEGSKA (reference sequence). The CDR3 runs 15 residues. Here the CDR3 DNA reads TGCAGTGCTAGAGACCCGGGAGGGGGCACAGACGAGCAGTACTTC. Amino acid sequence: CSARDPGGGTDEQYF.

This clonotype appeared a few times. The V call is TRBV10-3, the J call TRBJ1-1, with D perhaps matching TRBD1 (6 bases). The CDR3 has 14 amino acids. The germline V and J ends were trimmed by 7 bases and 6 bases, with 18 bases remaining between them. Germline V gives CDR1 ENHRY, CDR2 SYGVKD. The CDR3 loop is CAITDRRGPAEAFF. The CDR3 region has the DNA TGTGCCATCACGGATCGGCGGGGGCCGGCTGAAGCTTTCTTT.

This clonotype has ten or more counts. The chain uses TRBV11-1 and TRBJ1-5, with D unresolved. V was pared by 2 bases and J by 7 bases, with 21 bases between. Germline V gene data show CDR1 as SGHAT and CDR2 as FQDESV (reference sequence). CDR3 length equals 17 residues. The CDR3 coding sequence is TGTGCCAGCAGCTTAAGGAGACGAGGGAGGGCATGCCAGCCCCAGCATTTT. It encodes CASSLRRRGRACQPQHF.

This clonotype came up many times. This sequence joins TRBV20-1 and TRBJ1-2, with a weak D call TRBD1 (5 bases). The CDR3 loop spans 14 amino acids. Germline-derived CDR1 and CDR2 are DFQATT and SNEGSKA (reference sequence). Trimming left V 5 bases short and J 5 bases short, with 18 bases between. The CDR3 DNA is TGCAGTGCTTTATTAGCCGGGACTGATTATGGCTACACCTTC. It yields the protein CSALLAGTDYGYTF.

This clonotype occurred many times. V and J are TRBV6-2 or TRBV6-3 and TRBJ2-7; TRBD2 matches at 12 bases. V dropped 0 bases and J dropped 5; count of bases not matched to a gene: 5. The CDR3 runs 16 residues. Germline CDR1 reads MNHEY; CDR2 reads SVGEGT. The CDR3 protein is CASSYSASGGAHEQYF. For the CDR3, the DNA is TGTGCCAGCAGTTACTCTGCTAGCGGGGGGGCCCACGAGCAGTACTTC.

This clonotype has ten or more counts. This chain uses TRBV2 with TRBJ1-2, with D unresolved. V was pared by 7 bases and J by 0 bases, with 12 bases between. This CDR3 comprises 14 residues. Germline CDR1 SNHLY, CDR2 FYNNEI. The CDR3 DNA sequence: TGTGCCAGCAAGAGGGAGGAAGCTAACTATGGCTACACCTTC. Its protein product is CASKREEANYGYTF. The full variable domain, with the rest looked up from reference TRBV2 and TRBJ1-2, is EPEVTQTPSHQVTQMGQEVILRCVPISNHLYFYWYRQILGQKVEFLVSFYNNEISEKSEIFDDQFSVERPDGSNFTLKIRSTKLEDSAMYFCASKREEANYGYTFGSGTRLTVV.

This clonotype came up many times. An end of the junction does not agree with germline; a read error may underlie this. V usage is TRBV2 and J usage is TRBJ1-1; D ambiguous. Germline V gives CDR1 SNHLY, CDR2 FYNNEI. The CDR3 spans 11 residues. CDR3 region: CASSHATEAVF. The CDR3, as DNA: TGTGCCAGCAGTCACGCCACTGAAGCTGTCTTT.

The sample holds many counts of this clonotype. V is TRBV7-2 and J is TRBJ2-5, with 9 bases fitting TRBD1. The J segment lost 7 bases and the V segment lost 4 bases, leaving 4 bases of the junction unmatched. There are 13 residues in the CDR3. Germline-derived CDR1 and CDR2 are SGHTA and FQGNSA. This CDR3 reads CASSSQGARTQYF. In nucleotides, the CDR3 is TGTGCCAGCAGCTCACAGGGGGCTAGGACCCAGTACTTC.

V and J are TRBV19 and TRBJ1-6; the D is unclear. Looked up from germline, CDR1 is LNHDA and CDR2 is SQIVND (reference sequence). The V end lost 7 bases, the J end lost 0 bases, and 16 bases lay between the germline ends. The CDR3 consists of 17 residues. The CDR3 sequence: CASMSGWKSSYNSPLHF. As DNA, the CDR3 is TGTGCCAGTATGAGTGGATGGAAAAGCTCCTATAATTCACCCCTCCACTTT.